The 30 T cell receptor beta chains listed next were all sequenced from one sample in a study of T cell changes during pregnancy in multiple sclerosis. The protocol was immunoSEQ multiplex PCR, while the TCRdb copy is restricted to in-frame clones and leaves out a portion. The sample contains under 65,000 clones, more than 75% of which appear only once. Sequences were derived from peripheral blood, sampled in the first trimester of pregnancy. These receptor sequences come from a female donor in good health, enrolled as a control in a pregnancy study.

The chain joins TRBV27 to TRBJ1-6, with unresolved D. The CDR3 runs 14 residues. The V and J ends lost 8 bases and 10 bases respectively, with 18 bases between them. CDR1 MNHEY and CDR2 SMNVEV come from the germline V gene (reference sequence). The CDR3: CASRDGRGMSPLHF. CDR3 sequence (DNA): TGTGCCAGCCGCGATGGGCGGGGAATGTCACCCCTCCACTTT.

This chain's CDR3 is CAISGSTPQETQYF. DNA of the CDR3: TGTGCCATCAGTGGTAGTACCCCCCAAGAGACCCAGTACTTC. This chain connects TRBV10-3 to TRBJ2-5; D is unresolved. Germline-derived CDR1 and CDR2 are ENHRY and SYGVKD. The CDR3 totals 14 residues. Trimming left V 4 bases short and J 1 base short, with 10 bases between.

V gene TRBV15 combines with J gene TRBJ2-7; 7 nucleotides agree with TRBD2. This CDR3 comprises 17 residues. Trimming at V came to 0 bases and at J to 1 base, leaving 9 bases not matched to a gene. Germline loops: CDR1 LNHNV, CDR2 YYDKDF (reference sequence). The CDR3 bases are TGTGCCACCAGCAGAGAGGCCCTAGCGGCACTTTCCTACGAGCAGTACTTC. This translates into CATSREALAALSYEQYF.

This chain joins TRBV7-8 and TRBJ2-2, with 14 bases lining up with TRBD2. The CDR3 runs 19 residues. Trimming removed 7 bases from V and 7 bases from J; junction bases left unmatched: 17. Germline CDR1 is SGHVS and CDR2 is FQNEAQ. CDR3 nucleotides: TGTGCCAGCAATAAATACGGGACTAGCGGGAGAAGACGAGGCGGGGAGCTGTTTTTT. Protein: CASNKYGTSGRRRGGELFF.

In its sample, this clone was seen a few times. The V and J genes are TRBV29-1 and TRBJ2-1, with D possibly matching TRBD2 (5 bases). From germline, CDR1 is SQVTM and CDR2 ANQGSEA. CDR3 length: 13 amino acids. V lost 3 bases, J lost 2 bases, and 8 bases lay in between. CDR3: CSVDLSAYNEQFF. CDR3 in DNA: TGCAGCGTTGACCTTAGCGCCTACAATGAGCAGTTCTTC.

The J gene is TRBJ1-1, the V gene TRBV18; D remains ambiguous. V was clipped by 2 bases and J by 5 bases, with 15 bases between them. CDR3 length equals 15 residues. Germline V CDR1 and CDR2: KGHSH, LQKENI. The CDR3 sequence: CASSPLRVGTTEAFF. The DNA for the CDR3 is TGTGCCAGCTCACCATTACGGGTTGGAACGACTGAAGCTTTCTTT.

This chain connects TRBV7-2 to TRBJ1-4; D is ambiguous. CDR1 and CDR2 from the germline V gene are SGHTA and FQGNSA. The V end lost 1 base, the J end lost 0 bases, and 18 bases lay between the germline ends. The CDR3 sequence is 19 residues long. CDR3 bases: TGTGCCAGCAGCTTAGGAGGCGCCCTTTCCCTTGCAACTAATGAAAAACTGTTTTTT. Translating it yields CASSLGGALSLATNEKLFF.

CDR3 sequence reads: CASSLDGGWRDTQYF. CDR3 coding DNA: TGTGCCAGCAGCTTGGATGGTGGCTGGAGAGATACGCAGTATTTT. The V call is TRBV5-4, the J call TRBJ2-3; the D is unclear. This CDR3 spans 15 amino acids. The V gene's germline CDR1 is SGHNT and CDR2 YYREEE (reference sequence). Trimming removed 0 bases at V and 5 bases at J, with 13 bases between.

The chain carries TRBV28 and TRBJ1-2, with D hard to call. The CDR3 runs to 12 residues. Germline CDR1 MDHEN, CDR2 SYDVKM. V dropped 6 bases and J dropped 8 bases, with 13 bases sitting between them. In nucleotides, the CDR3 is TGTGCCAGCAGGGCAGGTCGGGAGGGCTACACCTTC. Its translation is CASRAGREGYTF.

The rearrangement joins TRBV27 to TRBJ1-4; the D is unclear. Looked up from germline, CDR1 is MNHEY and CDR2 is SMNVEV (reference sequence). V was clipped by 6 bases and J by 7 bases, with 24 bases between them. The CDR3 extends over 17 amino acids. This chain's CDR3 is CASSPLLVLPEPEKLFF. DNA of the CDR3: TGTGCCAGCAGCCCCCTTTTAGTCCTCCCCGAGCCTGAAAAACTGTTTTTT. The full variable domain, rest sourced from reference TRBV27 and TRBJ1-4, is EAQVTQNPRYLITVTGKKLTVTCSQNMNHEYMSWYRQDPGLGLRQIYYSMNVEVTDKGDVPEGYKVSRKEKRNFPLILESPSPNQTSLYFCASSPLLVLPEPEKLFFGSGTQLSVL.

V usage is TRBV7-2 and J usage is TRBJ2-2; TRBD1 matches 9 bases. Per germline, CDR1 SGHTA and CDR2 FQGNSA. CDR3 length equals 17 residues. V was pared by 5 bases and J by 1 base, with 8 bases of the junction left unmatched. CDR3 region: CASSPPTTGGNTGELFF. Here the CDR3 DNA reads TGTGCCAGCAGCCCTCCGACGACAGGGGGGAACACCGGGGAGCTGTTTTTT.

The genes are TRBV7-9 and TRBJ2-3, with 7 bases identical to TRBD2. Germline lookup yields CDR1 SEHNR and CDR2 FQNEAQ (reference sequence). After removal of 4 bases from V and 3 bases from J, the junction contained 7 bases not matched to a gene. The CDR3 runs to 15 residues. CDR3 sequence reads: CASSSSGIRTDTQYF. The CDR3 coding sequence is TGTGCCAGCAGCTCGAGCGGGATCAGAACAGATACGCAGTATTTT.

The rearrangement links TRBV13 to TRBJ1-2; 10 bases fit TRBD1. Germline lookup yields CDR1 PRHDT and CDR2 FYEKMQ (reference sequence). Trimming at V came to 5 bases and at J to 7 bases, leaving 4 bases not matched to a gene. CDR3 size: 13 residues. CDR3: CASSARDRGGYTF. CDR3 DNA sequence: TGTGCCAGCAGCGCCCGGGACAGGGGTGGCTACACCTTC.

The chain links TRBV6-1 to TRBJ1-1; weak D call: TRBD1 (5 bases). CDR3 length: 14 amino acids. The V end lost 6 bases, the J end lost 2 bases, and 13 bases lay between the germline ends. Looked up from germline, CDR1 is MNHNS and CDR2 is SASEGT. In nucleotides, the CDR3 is TGTGCCAGCAGGGGGCGGACATCTAACACTGAAGCTTTCTTT. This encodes CASRGRTSNTEAFF.

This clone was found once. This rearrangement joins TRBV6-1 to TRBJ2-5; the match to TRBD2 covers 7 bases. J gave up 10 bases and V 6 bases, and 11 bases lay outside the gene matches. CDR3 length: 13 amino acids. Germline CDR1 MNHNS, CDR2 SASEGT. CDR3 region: CASRQLAPGHQYF. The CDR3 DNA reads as TGTGCCAGCAGACAACTAGCGCCAGGACACCAGTACTTC.

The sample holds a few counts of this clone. CDR3 in DNA: TGTGCCAGCGGGAGGTCCTATGGCTACACCTTC. Translating it yields CASGRSYGYTF. The V gene is TRBV2, the J gene TRBJ1-2, with D unclear. The CDR3 has 11 residues. V lost 8 bases, J lost 4 bases, and 8 bases lay in between. Germline values: CDR1 SNHLY, CDR2 FYNNEI.

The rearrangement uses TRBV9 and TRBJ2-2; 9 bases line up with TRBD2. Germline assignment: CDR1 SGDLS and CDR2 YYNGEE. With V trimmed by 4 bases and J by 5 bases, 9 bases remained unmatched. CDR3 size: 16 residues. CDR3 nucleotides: TGTGCCAGCAGCTTGACTAGCGGCCCTGGGACCGGGGAGCTGTTTTTT. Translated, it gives CASSLTSGPGTGELFF.

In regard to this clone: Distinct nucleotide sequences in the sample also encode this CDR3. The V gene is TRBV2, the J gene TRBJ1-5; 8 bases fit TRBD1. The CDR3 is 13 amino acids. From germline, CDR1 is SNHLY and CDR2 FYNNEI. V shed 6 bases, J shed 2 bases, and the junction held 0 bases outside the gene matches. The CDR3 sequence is CASRGQGNQPQHF. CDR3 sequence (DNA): TGTGCCAGCAGGGGACAGGGCAATCAGCCCCAGCATTTT. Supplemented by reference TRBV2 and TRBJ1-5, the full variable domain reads EPEVTQTPSHQVTQMGQEVILRCVPISNHLYFYWYRQILGQKVEFLVSFYNNEISEKSEIFDDQFSVERPDGSNFTLKIRSTKLEDSAMYFCASRGQGNQPQHFGDGTRLSIL.

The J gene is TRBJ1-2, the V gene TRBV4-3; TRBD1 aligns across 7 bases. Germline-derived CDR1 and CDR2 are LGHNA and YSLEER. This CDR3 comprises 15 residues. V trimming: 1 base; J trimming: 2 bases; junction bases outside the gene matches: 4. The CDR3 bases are TGCGCCAGCAGCCAAGGAGCGACAGGGAACTATGGCTACACCTTC. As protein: CASSQGATGNYGYTF.

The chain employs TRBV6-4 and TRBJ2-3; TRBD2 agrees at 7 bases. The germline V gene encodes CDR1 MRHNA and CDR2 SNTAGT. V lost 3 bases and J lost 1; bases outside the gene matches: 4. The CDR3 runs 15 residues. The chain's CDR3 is CASSETGGGTDTQYF. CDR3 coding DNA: TGTGCCAGCAGTGAGACGGGAGGAGGCACAGATACGCAGTATTTT.

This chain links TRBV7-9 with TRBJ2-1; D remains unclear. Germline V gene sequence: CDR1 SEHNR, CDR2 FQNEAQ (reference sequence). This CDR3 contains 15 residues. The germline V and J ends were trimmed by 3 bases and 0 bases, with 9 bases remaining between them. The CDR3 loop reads CASSLYGGSYNEQFF. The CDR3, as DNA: TGTGCCAGCAGCTTGTACGGTGGCTCCTACAATGAGCAGTTCTTC.

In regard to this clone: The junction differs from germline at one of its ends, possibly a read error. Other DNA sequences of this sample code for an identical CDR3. This CDR3 is CAWAGQAANYGYTF. As DNA, the CDR3 is TGTGCCTGGGCGGGACAGGCAGCAAACTATGGCTATACCTTC. V usage is TRBV30 and J usage is TRBJ1-2; 8 nucleotides align to TRBD1. The CDR3 extends over 14 amino acids. Per the germline V gene, CDR1 is GTSNPN and CDR2 is SVGIG (reference sequence).

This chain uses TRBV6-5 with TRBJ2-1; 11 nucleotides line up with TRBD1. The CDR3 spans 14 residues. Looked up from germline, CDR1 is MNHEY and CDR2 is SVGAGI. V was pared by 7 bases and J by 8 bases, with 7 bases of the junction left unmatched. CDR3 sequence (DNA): TGTGCCAGCACCTTAACGGGACAGGGGGATGAGCAGTTCTTC. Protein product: CASTLTGQGDEQFF.

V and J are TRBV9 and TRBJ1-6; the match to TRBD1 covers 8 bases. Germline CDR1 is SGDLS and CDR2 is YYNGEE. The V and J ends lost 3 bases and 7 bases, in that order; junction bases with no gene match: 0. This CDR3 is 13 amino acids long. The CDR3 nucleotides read TGTGCCAGCAGCGGACAGGGGAATTCACCCCTCCACTTT. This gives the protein CASSGQGNSPLHF.

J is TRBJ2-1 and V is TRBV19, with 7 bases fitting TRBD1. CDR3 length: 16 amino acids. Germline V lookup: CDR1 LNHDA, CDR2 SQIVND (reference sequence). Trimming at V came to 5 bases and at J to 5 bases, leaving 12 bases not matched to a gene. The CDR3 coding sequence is TGTGCCAGTAGTTTCGGCGCCGACAGGGCGAACAATGAGCAGTTCTTC. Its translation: CASSFGADRANNEQFF. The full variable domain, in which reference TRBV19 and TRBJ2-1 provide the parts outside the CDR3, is DGGITQSPKYLFRKEGQNVTLSCEQNLNHDAMYWYRQDPGQGLRLIYYSQIVNDFQKGDIAEGYSVSREKKESFPLTVTSAQKNPTAFYLCASSFGADRANNEQFFGPGTRLTVL.

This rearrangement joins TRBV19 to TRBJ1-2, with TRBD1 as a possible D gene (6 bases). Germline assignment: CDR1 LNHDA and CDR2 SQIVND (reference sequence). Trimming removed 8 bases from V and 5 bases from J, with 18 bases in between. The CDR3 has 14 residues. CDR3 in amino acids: CASDGSQGGYGYTF. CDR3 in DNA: TGTGCCAGTGATGGCAGCCAAGGGGGATATGGCTACACCTTC.

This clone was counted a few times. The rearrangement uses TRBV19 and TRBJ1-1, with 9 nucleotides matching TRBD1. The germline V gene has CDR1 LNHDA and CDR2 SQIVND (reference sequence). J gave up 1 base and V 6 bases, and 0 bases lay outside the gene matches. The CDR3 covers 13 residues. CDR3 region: CASRDRGNTEAFF. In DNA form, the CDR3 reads TGTGCCAGTAGGGACAGGGGGAACACTGAAGCTTTCTTT.

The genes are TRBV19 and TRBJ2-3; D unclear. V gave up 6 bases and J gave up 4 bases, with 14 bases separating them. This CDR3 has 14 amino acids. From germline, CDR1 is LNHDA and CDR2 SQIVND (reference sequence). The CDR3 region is CASSPDPGADTQYF. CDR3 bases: TGTGCCAGTAGCCCTGACCCCGGAGCAGATACGCAGTATTTT.

CDR3 bases: TGTGCCAGCAGCTTGGGATGGGGCAAGAGCTCTGGAAACACCATATATTTT. Protein sequence: CASSLGWGKSSGNTIYF. The rearrangement joins TRBV5-6 to TRBJ1-3; D possibly corresponds to TRBD1 (5 bases). Germline V gives CDR1 SGHDT, CDR2 YYEEEE. Trimming removed 0 bases at V and 0 bases at J, with 13 bases between. This CDR3 region has 17 residues.

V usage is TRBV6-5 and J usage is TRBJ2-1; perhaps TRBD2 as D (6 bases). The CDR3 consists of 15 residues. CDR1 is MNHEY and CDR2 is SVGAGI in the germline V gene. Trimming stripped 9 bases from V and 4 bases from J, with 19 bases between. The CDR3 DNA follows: TGTGCCAGTGCTAGCTTAGCGGCGTATTACAATGAGCAGTTCTTC. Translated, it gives CASASLAAYYNEQFF.